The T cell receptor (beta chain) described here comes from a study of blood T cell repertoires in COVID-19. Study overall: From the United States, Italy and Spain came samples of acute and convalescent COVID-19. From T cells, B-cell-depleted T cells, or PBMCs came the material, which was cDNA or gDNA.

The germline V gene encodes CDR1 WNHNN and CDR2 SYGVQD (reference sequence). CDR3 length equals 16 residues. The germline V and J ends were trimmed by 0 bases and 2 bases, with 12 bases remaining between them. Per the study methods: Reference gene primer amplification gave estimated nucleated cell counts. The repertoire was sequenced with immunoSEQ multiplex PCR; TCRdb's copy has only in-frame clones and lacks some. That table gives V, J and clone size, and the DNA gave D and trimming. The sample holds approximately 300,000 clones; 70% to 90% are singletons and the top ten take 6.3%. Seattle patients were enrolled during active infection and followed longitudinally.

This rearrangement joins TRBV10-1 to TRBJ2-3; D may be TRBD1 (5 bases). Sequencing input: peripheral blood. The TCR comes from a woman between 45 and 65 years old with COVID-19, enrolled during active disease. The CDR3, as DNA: TGCGCCAGCAGTGAGTCGGGCCCAGGGCACACAGATACGCAGTATTTT. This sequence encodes CASSESGPGHTDTQYF.